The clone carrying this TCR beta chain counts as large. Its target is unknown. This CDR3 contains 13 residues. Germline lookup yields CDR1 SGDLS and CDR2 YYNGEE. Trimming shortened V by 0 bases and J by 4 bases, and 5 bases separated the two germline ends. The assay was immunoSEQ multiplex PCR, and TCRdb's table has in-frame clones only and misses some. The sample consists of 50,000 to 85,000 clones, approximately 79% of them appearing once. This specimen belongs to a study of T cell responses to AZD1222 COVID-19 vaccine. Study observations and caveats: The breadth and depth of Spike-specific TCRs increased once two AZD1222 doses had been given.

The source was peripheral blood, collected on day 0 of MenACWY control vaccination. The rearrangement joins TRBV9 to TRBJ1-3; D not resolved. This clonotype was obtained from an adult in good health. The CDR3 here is CASSVGEGNTIYF. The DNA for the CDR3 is TGTGCCAGCAGCGTAGGGGAGGGAAACACCATATATTTT.